These 10 T cell receptor beta chains were all obtained from the same sample, sequenced in a study of monozygotic twins with inflammatory bowel disease (dated by TCRdb to the late 2010s). The library was produced with 5' RACE. Instrument used: Illumina HiSeq 2500. TCRdb reprocessed the public reads and reports one entry per CDR3 protein sequence, without DNA. The sample table records under 150,000 distinct CDR3 sequences. Together, the top ten hold 2% to 3% of the sample. Sequenced sample: blood. The receptors stem from a human donor with ulcerative colitis or Crohn's disease, or a healthy co-twin of an affected twin (not recorded which).

V and J are TRBV6-1 and TRBJ1-3; with no DNA, the TCRdb D assignment of TRBD1 cannot be verified. Germline loops: CDR1 MNHNS, CDR2 SASEGT. The CDR3 sequence is 15 residues long. The CDR3 loop is CASSPQGSTGNTIYF.

The V call is TRBV7-9, the J call TRBJ1-1; absent DNA, TCRdb's TRBD1 call cannot be checked. CDR3 length equals 13 residues. Germline loops: CDR1 SEHNR, CDR2 FQNEAQ (reference sequence). Here the CDR3 reads CASSYNRGPEAFF.

This chain connects TRBV6-5 to TRBJ1-3; TCRdb lists TRBD1, though no DNA is available to test this call. Germline CDR1 and CDR2: MNHEY and SVGAGI. CDR3 size: 14 residues. The CDR3 protein is CASSYEAGWNTIYF.

The chain couples TRBV6-5 to TRBJ2-7; TCRdb picks TRBD1, but there is no DNA to check that call. Germline-derived CDR1 and CDR2 are MNHEY and SVGAGI. This CDR3 comprises 13 residues. Here the CDR3 reads CASREPGTNEQYF.

CDR3 sequence reads: CASSRTTGELFF. The chain joins TRBV6-5 to TRBJ2-2. The germline CDR1 and CDR2 sequences are MNHEY and SVGAGI. CDR3 length: 12 amino acids.

This chain joins TRBV6-4 and TRBJ1-2; absent DNA, TCRdb's TRBD1 call cannot be checked. Per the germline V gene, CDR1 is MRHNA and CDR2 is SNTAGT. There are 13 residues in the CDR3. The CDR3 spells CASSREQGQGYTF.

The chain is built from TRBV29-1 and TRBJ1-5. Per germline, CDR1 SQVTM and CDR2 ANQGSEA. The CDR3 totals 12 residues. CDR3 protein: CSVSKDDQPQHF.

The rearrangement uses TRBV3-1 and TRBJ2-4; checking the TCRdb D call of TRBD1 is not possible without DNA. This CDR3 region has 17 residues. Germline V CDR1 and CDR2: LGHDT, YNNKEL (reference sequence). CDR3 residues: CASSQQQGRGAKNIQYF.

The gene calls are TRBV20-1 and TRBJ1-2; as DNA is missing, the TRBD1 call by TCRdb cannot be tested. The length of the CDR3 is 17 residues. Germline values: CDR1 DFQATT, CDR2 SNEGSKA (reference sequence). The CDR3: CSASRTGAATTNYGYTF.

This chain joins TRBV7-2 and TRBJ2-3; TCRdb gives TRBD1 as the D gene, but with no DNA this cannot be confirmed. Germline loops: CDR1 SGHTA, CDR2 FQGNSA. The CDR3 runs 16 residues. CDR3: CASSLALAAGADTQYF. Filled out from reference TRBV7-2 and TRBJ2-3, the complete variable domain reads GAGVSQSPSNKVTEKGKDVELRCDPISGHTALYWYRQSLGQGLEFLIYFQGNSAPDKSGLPSDRFSAERTGGSVSTLTIQRTQQEDSAVYLCASSLALAAGADTQYFGPGTRLTVL.